This TCR beta chain was observed in a study of post-analysis software for immune sequencing data (dated by TCRdb to about 2015). Regarding the research as a whole: Disease courses on record covered relapsing-remitting, secondary progressive and progressive-relapsing multiple sclerosis, though some patients had no subtype annotation. The multiple sclerosis patient repertoires were compared with more than 10 previously published healthy control repertoires from donors aged roughly 6 to 27 years. A subset of samples was prepared in parallel using single-end sample barcoding, then pooled and co-amplified after Illumina adapter ligation.

From a lookup of the germline V gene, CDR1 and CDR2 are ENHRY and SYGVKD. A distance of 10 bases separates the germline ends of V and J, which lose 3 bases and 3 bases respectively. The cysteine opens and the phenylalanine closes a CDR3 of 14 amino acids. Solely the CDR3 DNA is kept, with 42 bases framed from the first base. Points on this clonotype: Its specific antigen is unknown. No base quality information exists; no much larger clone differs at one position.

The library was prepared using PCR. Sequenced using an Illumina HiSeq 2500. To reduce PCR and sequencing biases, unique molecular identifiers were incorporated into the TCR beta cDNA libraries. Some 500,000 cDNA molecules were obtained for every 1 to 10 million input T cells, so each molecule roughly corresponded to one T cell. The same protocol used for the earlier healthy control dataset was applied to prepare and sequence the patient libraries. Within a given batch, samples were prepared together, multiplexed and sequenced on the same HiSeq lane. The study's processing was this. MIGEC handled the raw barcoded reads, throwing out single-read molecular identifier groups before consensus assembly and CDR3 extraction. VDJtools was used for post-analysis of the clonotype tables, with diversity normalized by down-sampling every dataset to the smallest sample size. In repertoire overlap clustering, CDR3 amino acid sequences, but not nucleotide sequences, were matched to correct batch-related cross-sample contamination. The public reads were quality trimmed at Q25 with fastp and then assembled into clones with MiXCR by TCRdb, keeping productive beta chains. CDR3 protein duplicates are merged, each entry listing the most common genes and DNA. These V and J calls are TCRdb output, not the study's own analysis. This sample is represented by roughly 700,000 distinct CDR3 sequences; about 32% of them were singletons. Around 0.6% of the sample belongs to the ten largest clones.

On the study overall, not on this receptor specifically: Normalized Chao1 diversity was significantly lower in multiple sclerosis patients than controls, suggesting substantial peripheral T-cell clonal expansion. The control group was slightly older than the multiple sclerosis patient group. Patients showed significantly higher frequencies than controls for roughly five TRBV segments, among them TRBV5-6, TRBV5-1 and TRBV20-1. Direct clustering with F measure showed strong co-clustering of samples prepared in the same batch, prompting a batch-effect correction.

To demonstrate the VDJtools post-analysis software, the study profiled TCR beta repertoires from the peripheral blood of 13 young patients with multiple sclerosis. Multiple sclerosis patients were children and adolescents aged about 6 to 16 years. This clonotype was sampled from a girl aged 5-17 years with multiple sclerosis. In this chain, TRBV10-3 is recombined with TRBJ2-3, and perhaps TRBD2 as D gene, on 6 matching bases. Material for sequencing was blood. The nucleotides are TGTGCCATCAGTGATGTCGGGGGTACAGATACGCAGTATTTT. This is translated as CAISDVGGTDTQYF.